The rows below give T cell receptor beta chains drawn from one sample of a study of radiotherapy plus CTLA-4 blockade in lung cancer. Sequenced by immunoSEQ multiplex PCR; TCRdb stores in-frame clones only, minus some. The table records about 86,000 clones, less than 90% of them present only once. This sample comprised peripheral blood, obtained from a patient treated with radiotherapy plus ipilimumab. The receptors were sampled from a human donor with non-small cell lung cancer who had stable disease on radiotherapy plus ipilimumab. Each CDR3 is given without its conserved first and last residue.

CDR3 protein | J gene | V gene
AAMTGGDTGELF | TRBJ2-2 | TRBV6-6
ASSLDAGVNTEAF | TRBJ1-1 | TRBV7-6
ASSSEKAYGYT | TRBJ1-2 | TRBV27
ASSLEGAETGELF | TRBJ2-2 | TRBV5-4
ASSLAGQGGGYT | TRBJ1-2 | TRBV5-6
ASSLDRAGLTDTQY | TRBJ2-3 | TRBV11-2
ASSPRGIDEQY | TRBJ2-7 | TRBV28
ASSEAGGSTDTQY | TRBJ2-3 | TRBV7-3
ASSFLGLGTEAF | TRBJ1-1 | TRBV7-9
ASSKGQDSYNEQF | TRBJ2-1 | TRBV5-6
ASSIDGQVGTEAF | TRBJ1-1 | TRBV19
ASSVDRGYGYT | TRBJ1-2 | TRBV9
ASSDHRVNQPQH | TRBJ1-5 | TRBV6-1
ALWGLGRSNEKLF | TRBJ1-4 | TRBV6-4
ASSYPGQGAGNTIY | TRBJ1-3 | TRBV27
ASPGKTDGTRAEAF | TRBJ1-1 | TRBV28
SVERGLAGLYNEQF | TRBJ2-1 | TRBV29-1
ASSFGAGSMNTEAF | TRBJ1-1 | TRBV28
ASSSQGKNTEAF | TRBJ1-1 | TRBV28
ASSYGGFYGYT | TRBJ1-2 | TRBV6-5
SVEDTPGGFGGEQY | TRBJ2-7 | TRBV29-1
ASSLYTDTQY | TRBJ2-3 | TRBV5-1
ASSGSGIPYEQY | TRBJ2-7 | TRBV6-1
ASSDFTPDRGNTIY | TRBJ1-3 | TRBV6-1
ASSSWTGQSYT | TRBJ1-2 | TRBV2
ASSQGHTQY | TRBJ2-3 | TRBV27
ASSLDPEYEQY | TRBJ2-7 | TRBV7-9
ASGWYPGQGMNTEAF | TRBJ1-1 | TRBV12-5
ASTDRGRYNGYT | TRBJ1-2 | TRBV6-5
ASSPGRGSGGAREQY | TRBJ2-7 | TRBV18
ASSIKAQEPLREQY | TRBJ2-7 | TRBV19
ASSRRPDLNTEAF | TRBJ1-1 | TRBV5-5
ASSSLTGDTEAF | TRBJ1-1 | TRBV18
ASSFSDRANYGYT | TRBJ1-2 | TRBV11-2
ASSLSSGPYEQY | TRBJ2-7 | TRBV28
ASSVGPDSNQPQH | TRBJ1-5 | TRBV6-1
ASSLARTTEAF | TRBJ1-1 | TRBV7-6
ASSDRLAGGSGANVLT | TRBJ2-6 | TRBV11-2
ASSYVSSGQPQH | TRBJ1-5 | TRBV6-5
ASSQDWGRVDNEQF | TRBJ2-1 | TRBV14
ASRQPGQDNQPQH | TRBJ1-5 | TRBV6-1
ASKDSLGGYT | TRBJ1-2 | TRBV6-4
ASSMTQTGNYGYT | TRBJ1-2 | TRBV19
ASSISAGRGVQETQY | TRBJ2-5 | TRBV19
ASSRPQGVSNQPQH | TRBJ1-5 | TRBV28
ASSQWAGGPLGEQY | TRBJ2-7 | TRBV7-9
ASSVDWGNQPQH | TRBJ1-5 | TRBV9
ACQPRLSSYNEQF | TRBJ2-1 | TRBV2
ASSVQPGDRALPYEQY | TRBJ2-7 | TRBV9
ASSHSGGSYEQY | TRBJ2-7 | TRBV19
ASSLGPVGGGYT | TRBJ1-2 | TRBV28